The text below deals with one T cell receptor (beta chain). The target antigen is unknown. The data were taken from a study of cytomegalovirus exposure and HLA in healthy donors. Broader study findings: A highly shared variant cluster was judged a likely technical artifact.

PCR amplification relied on 60 Vbeta primers (plus 13 Jbeta primers). Data came from immunoSEQ multiplex PCR; TCRdb stores just in-frame clones and leaves some out. The data contain approximately 250,000 clones, about 77% of them singletons. The J segment lost 4 bases and the V segment lost 0 bases, leaving 7 bases of the junction unmatched. The CDR3 totals 16 residues. CDR1 SGHRS and CDR2 YFSETQ come from the germline V gene. The TCR sequence derives from a boy aged 5-17 years in good health and CMV-seronegative. The rearrangement links TRBV5-1 to TRBJ2-7; 10 nucleotides match TRBD2. Sequencing used PBMCs. The CDR3 DNA is TGCGCCAGCAGCTTGGACTACGTAGCGGGGGGTTACGAGCAGTACTTC. Translated, it gives CASSLDYVAGGYEQYF. The variable domain in full, completed from reference TRBV5-1 and TRBJ2-7, reads KAGVTQTPRYLIKTRGQQVTLSCSPISGHRSVSWYQQTPGQGLQFLFEYFSETQRNKGNFPGRFSGRQFSNSRSEMNVSTLELGDSALYLCASSLDYVAGGYEQYFGPGTRLTVT.